This paragraph reports one T cell receptor beta chain. Its specificity is not known. Assay used: immunoSEQ multiplex PCR; TCRdb lists only in-frame clones, some missing. The sample lists roughly 2.1 million clones; under 95% were seen once. The data were obtained in a study of shared clonotypes between healthy human individuals. Findings and caveats of the study: Four donors held about 4.5% of naive CD4 clonotypes in common. Memory subsets generally showed lower estimated richness than naive subsets.

Naive CD8 cells comprised CD45RO-negative, CCR7-positively selected cells, excluding terminally differentiated effector memory CD45RA+ cells. The sample taken for sequencing was naive CD8+ T cells from PBMCs. This receptor was taken from a man younger than 35 in good health. Some clones in this sample may be carry-over from other donors' samples.

CDR3 DNA sequence: TGTGCCAGCAGCGATGACAGGGGTAACTACAATGAGCAGTTCTTC. Translating it yields CASSDDRGNYNEQFF. The V and J genes are TRBV13 and TRBJ2-1; 8 bases match TRBD1. Germline CDR1 PRHDT, CDR2 FYEKMQ (reference sequence). This CDR3 has 15 residues. Trimming at V came to 5 bases and at J to 3 bases, leaving 6 bases not matched to a gene.